These 22 T cell receptor beta chains share one sample of origin, sequenced in a study of CD8+ T cells in alopecia areata (dated by TCRdb to the late 2010s). Library preparation was by the immunoSEQ multiplex PCR assay. To provide template for TCR sequencing, every sample had RNA extracted and reverse transcribed into cDNA. TCRdb mirrors the immuneACCESS table, restricted to in-frame sequences. Some clones are absent from its copies; in checked studies, under half trace to an unresolved V gene, and the reason for the others is unknown. The sample yields about 60,000 clones; around 46% were counted once. Of the sample, roughly 22% falls within the top ten clones. According to the study, the label for this sample's treatment or condition signals: oral pan-JAK inhibitor, 5-10 mg twice daily. Sequenced material: CD8+ T cells sorted from blood, taken around week 37, from a patient treated with tofacitinib. The receptors originated from a human donor with alopecia areata.

This clone was picked up a small number of times. The rearrangement links TRBV29-1 to TRBJ2-2; unclear D gene. The germline CDR1 and CDR2 sequences are SQVTM and ANQGSEA. With 4 bases removed from V and 0 bases from J, the gap between germline ends came to 6 bases. CDR3 length: 13 residues. The CDR3 nucleotides are TGCAGCGTTGTTGGGCCGAACACCGGGGAGCTGTTTTTT. Its translation: CSVVGPNTGELFF.

This chain connects TRBV7-3 to TRBJ2-1, with 7 nucleotides matching TRBD2. Germline loops: CDR1 SGHTA, CDR2 FQGTGA. V dropped 0 bases and J dropped 7; count of bases not matched to a gene: 9. This CDR3 has 16 residues. The CDR3 DNA reads TGTGCCAGCAGCTTAACTCGGCGGGAGCCCCTAAATGAGCAGTTCTTC. Translating gives CASSLTRREPLNEQFF. Supplemented by reference TRBV7-3 and TRBJ2-1, the full variable domain reads GAGVSQTPSNKVTEKGKYVELRCDPISGHTALYWYRQSLGQGPEFLIYFQGTGAADDSGLPNDRFFAVRPEGSVSTLKIQRTERGDSAVYLCASSLTRREPLNEQFFGPGTRLTVL.

This clone showed up just a few times. The chain has TRBV9 and TRBJ2-7; 9 bases are shared with TRBD1. The germline V gene encodes CDR1 SGDLS and CDR2 YYNGEE. This CDR3 contains 15 residues. V was clipped by 4 bases and J by 7 bases; unmatched bases: 12. The CDR3 reads CASSSGTGLPPEQYF. The CDR3 DNA is TGTGCCAGCAGCTCGGGGACAGGGCTCCCTCCTGAGCAGTACTTC.

The V and J genes are TRBV7-9 and TRBJ2-1; D is uncertain. The germline gives CDR1 SEHNR, CDR2 FQNEAQ (reference sequence). CDR3 length: 13 residues. Trimming removed 3 bases at V and 9 bases at J, with 12 bases between. The DNA for the CDR3 is TGTGCCAGCAGCTTCATTCCAGACCGTGAGCAGTTCTTC. It is translated as CASSFIPDREQFF.

This chain uses TRBV20-1 with TRBJ2-1, with 7 positions matching TRBD2. J lost 15 bases, V lost 3 bases, and 8 bases had no gene match. Germline V CDR1 and CDR2: DFQATT, SNEGSKA (reference sequence). CDR3 length: 11 amino acids. The CDR3 sequence: CSARAPGGVFF. CDR3 bases: TGCAGTGCTAGGGCCCCGGGGGGAGTGTTCTTC.

This clone was recorded a few times. The rearrangement uses TRBV29-1 and TRBJ1-2, with D tentatively TRBD1 (5 bases). The germline V gene encodes CDR1 SQVTM and CDR2 ANQGSEA. The CDR3 contains 12 residues. The V and J ends lost 5 bases and 6 bases respectively, with 13 bases between them. CDR3: CSVPGGSDGYTF. The CDR3 DNA follows: TGCAGCGTTCCGGGGGGTTCGGATGGCTACACCTTC.

This clone has a single count. This chain uses TRBV20-1 with TRBJ2-1; D call uncertain. The CDR3 consists of 10 residues. Deletions cut 5 bases from V and 5 bases from J, with 4 bases between. Germline V gives CDR1 DFQATT, CDR2 SNEGSKA (reference sequence). The CDR3 coding sequence is TGCAGTGCTCTAGACAATGAGCAGTTCTTC. This sequence encodes CSALDNEQFF.

This clone came up a few times. The rearrangement joins TRBV6-6 to TRBJ1-1; D might be TRBD1 (5 bases). The CDR3 sequence is 14 residues long. V lost 0 bases and J 4 bases, leaving 9 bases between the germline ends. Germline CDR1 is MNHNY and CDR2 is SVGAGI (reference sequence). The CDR3 DNA reads as TGTGCCAGCAGTTACTCGGAGGGGAGCACTGAAGCTTTCTTT. It is translated as CASSYSEGSTEAFF.

The rearrangement links TRBV7-2 to TRBJ1-4, with D possibly matching TRBD1 (5 bases). In germline, CDR1 is SGHTA, CDR2 FQGNSA. With 5 bases removed from V and 8 bases from J, the gap between germline ends came to 18 bases. The CDR3 is 15 amino acids. The CDR3 nucleotides read TGTGCCAGCAGCGGGGGGACTCTTCTACGGGAAAAACTGTTTTTT. As protein: CASSGGTLLREKLFF.

In its sample, this clone was seen a few times. The chain couples TRBV7-2 to TRBJ1-2; D uncertain. V lost 2 bases and J lost 5, with 9 bases in between. Per the germline V gene, CDR1 is SGHTA and CDR2 is FQGNSA. This CDR3 region has 13 residues. The CDR3 sequence: CASSLRPQYGYTF. CDR3 DNA sequence: TGTGCCAGCAGCTTAAGGCCTCAATATGGCTACACCTTC.

The chain has TRBV11-2 and TRBJ2-1; 9 bases are a match to TRBD1. The CDR3 contains 15 residues. The junction had 11 bases not matched to a gene; V was cut back by 5 bases and J by 9 bases. The V gene's germline CDR1 is SGHAT and CDR2 FQNNGV. The CDR3 sequence: CASSRRDREYGEQFF. CDR3 DNA sequence: TGTGCCAGCAGCCGCCGGGACAGGGAATATGGTGAGCAGTTCTTC.

The chain carries TRBV11-2 and TRBJ2-7, with a tentative D call TRBD2 (5 bases). The CDR3 covers 14 residues. In germline, CDR1 is SGHAT, CDR2 FQNNGV. The V and J ends lost 5 bases and 2 bases respectively, with 13 bases between them. The CDR3 DNA is TGTGCCAGCAGCCAAGGATACGGGACCTACGAGCAGTACTTC. Translated, it gives CASSQGYGTYEQYF. The full variable domain, in which reference TRBV11-2 and TRBJ2-7 provide the parts outside the CDR3, is EAGVAQSPRYKIIEKRQSVAFWCNPISGHATLYWYQQILGQGPKLLIQFQNNGVVDDSQLPKDRFSAERLKGVDSTLKIQPAKLEDSAVYLCASSQGYGTYEQYFGPGTRLTVT.

This clone has only a few counts. CDR3 region: CASRIGGGRTYNEQFF. The CDR3 bases are TGTGCCAGCAGGATCGGGGGTGGGAGGACCTACAATGAGCAGTTCTTC. The chain uses TRBV7-9 and TRBJ2-1, with D possibly matching TRBD2 (6 bases). V dropped 6 bases and J dropped 2 bases, with 17 bases sitting between them. CDR3 length: 16 residues. Per the germline V gene, CDR1 is SEHNR and CDR2 is FQNEAQ (reference sequence).

In this sample, this clone turned up a few times. This chain joins TRBV28 and TRBJ1-5; no reliable D call. The CDR3 spans 16 residues. Trimming took off 6 bases at V and 0 bases at J, with 15 bases between the two ends. Germline CDR1 is MDHEN and CDR2 is SYDVKM. CDR3: CASSTPRRNSNQPQHF. The CDR3 nucleotides read TGTGCCAGCAGCACCCCGCGGAGGAATAGCAATCAGCCCCAGCATTTT.

V and J are TRBV7-8 and TRBJ2-1; the match to TRBD2 covers 9 bases. The ends lost 8 bases at V and 8 bases at J; junction bases unmatched: 10. Per the germline V gene, CDR1 is SGHVS and CDR2 is FQNEAQ. This CDR3 is built from 14 residues. The CDR3 region has the DNA TGTGCCAGCGTGCTAGCGGGGCCTTATCATGAGCAGTTCTTC. The encoded protein is CASVLAGPYHEQFF.

This chain joins TRBV27 and TRBJ1-5; D remains unclear. Trimming cost V 4 bases and J 2 bases, with 12 bases left between them. The CDR3 extends over 15 amino acids. Germline V CDR1 and CDR2: MNHEY, SMNVEV (reference sequence). The CDR3 DNA reads TGTGCCAGCAGTTCGCACTCAGCGGGCAATCAGCCCCAGCATTTT. It is translated as CASSSHSAGNQPQHF.

The J gene is TRBJ1-2, the V gene TRBV19, with 7 bases lining up with TRBD1. The CDR3 runs to 15 residues. V shed 4 bases, J shed 5 bases, and the junction held 10 bases outside the gene matches. CDR1 and CDR2 from the germline V gene are LNHDA and SQIVND (reference sequence). For the CDR3, the DNA is TGTGCCAGTAGTACCGTTGGACAGGTGGTATATGGCTACACCTTC. This codes for CASSTVGQVVYGYTF. The full variable domain, in which reference TRBV19 and TRBJ1-2 provide the parts outside the CDR3, is DGGITQSPKYLFRKEGQNVTLSCEQNLNHDAMYWYRQDPGQGLRLIYYSQIVNDFQKGDIAEGYSVSREKKESFPLTVTSAQKNPTAFYLCASSTVGQVVYGYTFGSGTRLTVV.

The rearrangement links TRBV27 to TRBJ2-7, with D perhaps TRBD1 or TRBD2 (5 bases each). The V gene's germline CDR1 is MNHEY and CDR2 SMNVEV (reference sequence). The CDR3 has 15 residues. V dropped 6 bases and J dropped 2 bases, with 17 bases sitting between them. The CDR3 region is CASSTRDGKPYEQYF. For the CDR3, the DNA is TGTGCCAGCAGCACCCGGGACGGTAAGCCCTACGAGCAGTACTTC.

The CDR3 DNA reads as TGCGCCAGCAGCCAAGGAGAGTTTAGGGGGCCAGAAGAGACCCAGTACTTC. Its translation is CASSQGEFRGPEETQYF. The chain recombines TRBV4-3 with TRBJ2-5; 7 bases are shared with TRBD1. The germline gives CDR1 LGHNA, CDR2 YSLEER. After removal of 1 base from V and 3 bases from J, the junction contained 11 bases not matched to a gene. The CDR3 sequence is 17 residues long.

The chain is built from TRBV30 and TRBJ2-7; perhaps TRBD2 as D (5 bases). CDR1 and CDR2 from the germline V gene are GTSNPN and SVGIG (reference sequence). CDR3 length: 11 residues. Trimming left V 0 bases short and J 7 bases short, with 7 bases between. The CDR3 bases are TGTGCCTGGAGTGTACCGGGAGAGCAGTACTTC. This translates into CAWSVPGEQYF.

V usage is TRBV28 and J usage is TRBJ2-5, with a weak D call TRBD2 (5 bases). The CDR3 totals 15 residues. With 7 bases removed from V and 3 bases from J, the gap between germline ends came to 18 bases. Germline CDR1 and CDR2: MDHEN and SYDVKM. The CDR3 bases are TGTGCCAGCACCCCTCGTCGGGAATTAAAAGAGACCCAGTACTTC. Translated: CASTPRRELKETQYF.

The gene calls are TRBV11-2 and TRBJ2-1; the D gene is possibly TRBD2 (6 bases). The CDR3 contains 14 residues. Germline V gene lookup returns CDR1 SGHAT and CDR2 FQNNGV. V lost 3 bases and J lost 4, with 10 bases in between. The CDR3 nucleotides are TGTGCCAGCAGCTTTTCGGCGGGGTACAATGAGCAGTTCTTC. Protein: CASSFSAGYNEQFF.